One sample yielded the 27 T cell receptor beta chains listed below, sequenced in a study of tissue T cells after allogeneic stem cell transplantation. Here immunoSEQ multiplex PCR was the method, and the copy in TCRdb shows in-frame clones only, minus some. The sample has 1,500 to 2,000 clones; over 45% are singletons. Time point: mouse harvest day 14 after allogeneic transplant. Mouse grafts combined 10^7 T-cell-depleted bone marrow cells with 10^6 splenic CD5+ T cells. Sequences were obtained from gut tissue. The receptors come from a female BALB/c mouse given C57BL/6 T cells with graft-versus-host disease after an allogeneic hematopoietic cell transplant.

A word on this clone: Germline and genes: mouse. Read coverage stops 1 residue before the CDR3 terminus; the germline J gene supplies the remainder. The chain employs TRBV31 and TRBJ1-2, with a weak D call TRBD1 (6 bases). Per germline, CDR1 GKSSPN and CDR2 SITVG. V gave up 3 bases and J gave up 6 bases, with 8 bases separating them. CDR3 size: 11 residues. The CDR3 bases that were read are TGTGCCTGGAGACAGGGACCCGACTACACC. Amino acid sequence: CAWRQGPDYT. The complete CDR3 reads CAWRQGPDYTF. Drawing the rest from reference TRBV31 and TRBJ1-2, the complete variable domain is AQTIHQWPVAEIKAVGSPLSLGCTIKGKSSPNLYWYWQATGGTLQQLFYSITVGQVESVVQLNLSASRPKDDQFILSTEKLLLSHSGFYLCAWRQGPDYTFGSGTRLLVI.

This clone is large (0.1 to 1%). These gene names are mouse names. The part of the CDR3 DNA that was read is TGTGCCAGCAGCTTAGACTTTTCCAACGAAAGATTATTT. Its translation is CASSLDFSNERLF. The whole CDR3 sequence reads CASSLDFSNERLFF. J is TRBJ1-4 and V is TRBV3; the D is unclear. The read ends 1 residue before the CDR3 terminus; that terminus is restored from the germline J gene. Trimming took off 1 base at V and 0 bases at J, with 3 bases between the two ends. The germline V gene encodes CDR1 SNHLY and CDR2 FYNGKV (reference sequence). The CDR3 length is 14 residues.

By proportion, this clone is hyperexpanded. The genes and germline here are from mouse. The read comes to an end 1 residue before the CDR3 does, leaving the germline J gene to fill in the end. Other DNA sequences of this sample code for an identical CDR3. The V and J genes are TRBV13-2 and TRBJ2-5; 11 nucleotides agree with TRBD2. In germline, CDR1 is NNHNN, CDR2 SYGAGS (reference sequence). V gave up 2 bases and J gave up 3 bases; unmatched junction bases: 2. This CDR3 is 15 amino acids long. The DNA read from the CDR3 is TGTGCCAGCGGTGACGACTGGGGGGGGCAAGACACCCAGTAC. Amino acid sequence: CASGDDWGGQDTQY. The whole CDR3 protein reads CASGDDWGGQDTQYF.

This clone turned up a few times. Gene names and germline match the mouse. The read halts 1 residue ahead of the CDR3 end, with the missing end drawn from the germline J gene. The chain links TRBV12-2 to TRBJ1-2; 8 bases agree with TRBD1. Germline V gives CDR1 SGHLS, CDR2 HYDKME. The CDR3 runs to 14 residues. V shed 3 bases and J 0 bases; nucleotides not matched to a gene: 2. CDR3 amino acids: CASSSGQANSDYTF. The CDR3 bases that were read are TGTGCCAGCTCTTCGGGACAGGCAAACTCCGACTACACC.

About this clone itself: Genes and germline are mouse. The read halts 1 residue ahead of the CDR3 end, with the missing end drawn from the germline J gene. The chain recombines TRBV12-1 with TRBJ2-7, with 8 bases aligning to TRBD1. The germline CDR1 and CDR2 sequences are SGHSN and HYEKVE. With V trimmed by 2 bases and J by 5 bases, 4 bases remained unmatched. This CDR3 has 13 residues. CDR3 residues: CASSPWTGHEQYF. The DNA read from the CDR3 is TGTGCCAGCTCTCCCTGGACAGGGCATGAACAGTAC.

A remark on this clone: Mouse germline and gene names are used. The CDR3 goes on 1 residue after the read ends, and that part is filled in from the germline J gene. V is TRBV16 and J is TRBJ1-4; 8 bases agree with TRBD1. Losses at the gene ends were 1 base for V and 7 bases for J; bases not matched to a gene: 5. Germline V CDR1 and CDR2: SGHSA, FRNQAP. This CDR3 spans 15 amino acids. Incomplete CDR3 DNA: TGTGCAAGCAGCTTAGTCCCAGGGGGCGGCGAAAGATTATTT. Translating gives CASSLVPGGGERLF. The whole CDR3 is CASSLVPGGGERLFF.

On this clone: Genes here carry mouse names. CDR3 DNA (partial): TGTCCCACCCGTACCCCGGGACAGAACAACCAGGCTCCGCTT. It specifies CPTRTPGQNNQAPL. In full, the CDR3 reads CPTRTPGQNNQAPLF. J is TRBJ1-5 and V is TRBV19; 7 nucleotides agree with TRBD1. The CDR3 extends 1 residue past the end of the read, so its final part is completed from the germline J gene. There are 15 residues in the CDR3. The germline V gene encodes CDR1 FNHDT and CDR2 SITEND (reference sequence).

With regard to this clone: All gene names here are mouse names. The CDR3 goes on 1 residue after the read ends, and that part is filled in from the germline J gene. The chain combines TRBV1 with TRBJ2-5; D ambiguous. The CDR3 sequence is 15 residues long. Germline V gives CDR1 NSQYPW, CDR2 LRSPGD (reference sequence). V was pared by 0 bases and J by 0 bases, with 7 bases between. CDR3 residues: CTCSADLANQDTQYF. CDR3 DNA (partial): TGCACCTGCAGTGCAGATCTGGCAAACCAAGACACCCAGTAC.

A note on this clone: Germline and genes: mouse. The read gets to within 1 residue of the CDR3 end, and the germline J gene fills in the rest. This chain joins TRBV26 and TRBJ2-3, with 9 bases that match TRBD1. Germline V CDR1 and CDR2: KGHPV, FQNQEV (reference sequence). Germline trimming cut 4 bases from V and 3 bases from J; bases unmatched to any gene: 2. This CDR3 spans 14 amino acids. CDR3 DNA (partial): TGTGCCAGCAGTCCGGGACAGGGAGCAGAAACGCTGTAT. Translating gives CASSPGQGAETLY. The whole CDR3 is CASSPGQGAETLYF.

This clone has only one observation. Germline and genes here are mouse. The sequenced fragment ends 1 residue before the close of the CDR3 listed in TCRdb, so the tail of that CDR3 is not covered. The chain is built from TRBV24 and TRBJ1-7; the table gives TRBD1 as D, unverified against the DNA. TRBJ1-7 carries the ORF label, with uncertain function. This CDR3 has 15 amino acids. The germline gives CDR1 KGHTA, CDR2 FRNEEI. The CDR3 region is CASSPPGGGAETLCW. The sequenced part of the CDR3 DNA is TGTGCCAGCAGTCCCCCGGGAGGGGGTGCAGAAACGCTGTGT.

Remarks on this clone: Gene names are the mouse ones. Sequencing ends 1 residue short of the CDR3 end; the germline J gene provides the rest. The gene calls are TRBV13-1 and TRBJ2-5, with D possibly being TRBD1 (5 bases). In germline, CDR1 is NSHNY, CDR2 SYGAGN. V lost 4 bases, J lost 5 bases, and 11 bases lay in between. CDR3 length: 13 amino acids. The DNA read from the CDR3 is TGTGCCAGCAGTTTCAGGGAGGGAGACACCCAGTAC. Protein product: CASSFREGDTQY. The whole CDR3 region reads CASSFREGDTQYF.

This clone was detected a few times. Gene names and germline refer to mouse. The CDR3 end lies 1 residue beyond the end of the read and is filled in from the germline J gene. The J gene is TRBJ1-3, the V gene TRBV12-1, with no clear D. V was cut by 1 base and J by 0 bases, with 3 bases left in between. CDR1 and CDR2 from the germline V gene are SGHSN and HYEKVE. This CDR3 comprises 13 residues. The CDR3 sequence is CASSLHSGNTLYF. CDR3 bases read: TGTGCCAGCTCTCTGCATTCTGGAAATACGCTCTAT.

By sample share, this clone is medium-sized. Genes and germline are mouse. The read finishes 1 residue shy of the CDR3 end, and the germline J gene is used to complete it. The V gene is TRBV26, the J gene TRBJ2-7; 11 bases agree with TRBD1. Trimming at V came to 6 bases and at J to 4 bases, leaving 5 bases not matched to a gene. Germline-derived CDR1 and CDR2 are KGHPV and FQNQEV (reference sequence). The CDR3 is 14 amino acids. The CDR3 sequence is CASSADRGQYEQYF. Incomplete CDR3 DNA: TGTGCCAGCAGCGCGGACAGGGGGCAATATGAACAGTAC.

As regards this clone: Germline and genes here are mouse. The read comes to an end 1 residue before the CDR3 does, leaving the germline J gene to fill in the end. This rearrangement joins TRBV31 to TRBJ2-3; no clear D. V lost 2 bases and J lost 0, with 6 bases in between. CDR3 length: 13 amino acids. The germline CDR1 and CDR2 sequences are GKSSPN and SITVG. The CDR3 region is CAWSYGSAETLYF. Incomplete CDR3 DNA: TGTGCCTGGAGTTACGGGAGTGCAGAAACGCTGTAT.

This clone is labeled large. Gene names follow the mouse nomenclature. The covered CDR3 bases are TGTGCCAGCAGCGTTTCCGGGACAGGGGGTTATGAACAGTAC. Its translation is CASSVSGTGGYEQY. The full CDR3 protein reads CASSVSGTGGYEQYF. J is TRBJ2-7 and V is TRBV26; TRBD1 agrees at 11 bases. The read is 1 residue too short to cover the CDR3 end, so that end is filled in from the germline J gene. V shed 6 bases, J shed 4 bases, and the junction held 8 bases outside the gene matches. Germline V gene data show CDR1 as KGHPV and CDR2 as FQNQEV (reference sequence). The CDR3 loop spans 15 amino acids. Supplemented by reference TRBV26 and TRBJ2-7, the full variable domain reads NSKVIQTPRYLVKGQGQKAKMRCIPEKGHPVVFWYQQNKNNEFKFLINFQNQEVLQQIDMTEKRFSAECPSNSPCSLEIQSSEAGDSALYLCASSVSGTGGYEQYFGPGTRLTVL.

This clone came up once. Mouse germline and gene names are used. The CDR3 end falls 1 residue outside the read, so it is completed with the germline J gene. V and J are TRBV4 and TRBJ2-7; 13 bases are shared with TRBD2. Losses at the gene ends were 4 bases for V and 4 bases for J; bases not matched to a gene: 1. The CDR3 is 14 residues long. The V gene's germline CDR1 is LGHDT and CDR2 YNNKQL (reference sequence). CDR3: CASSSGLGGYEQYF. The DNA read from the CDR3 is TGTGCCAGCAGCTCGGGACTGGGGGGGTATGAACAGTAC.

In this sample, this clone turned up a few times. Genes and germline are mouse. The read terminates 1 residue ahead of where the CDR3 ends, so the germline J gene completes it. The V and J genes are TRBV12-2 and TRBJ2-2; the D gene is possibly TRBD2 (5 bases). Trimming cost V 0 bases and J 1 base, with 8 bases left between them. In germline, CDR1 is SGHLS, CDR2 HYDKME. This CDR3 spans 15 amino acids. The sequenced CDR3 bases are TGTGCCAGCTCTCTCATTGGGGTAAACACCGGGCAGCTCTAC. Its translation is CASSLIGVNTGQLY. The full CDR3 protein is CASSLIGVNTGQLYF.

Note on this clone: Gene names refer to mouse genes. With the read ending 1 residue before the CDR3 end, the germline J gene is used to fill in that end. The chain recombines TRBV1 with TRBJ2-7; 10 bases fit TRBD2. This CDR3 spans 13 amino acids. Germline values: CDR1 NSQYPW, CDR2 LRSPGD (reference sequence). Losses at the gene ends were 11 bases for V and 4 bases for J; bases not matched to a gene: 8. CDR3 loop: CTAGRLGGYEQYF. The sequenced part of the CDR3 DNA is TGCACCGCAGGGAGACTGGGGGGTTATGAACAGTAC.

This clone appeared a few times. Here the gene names and germline are mouse. The CDR3 protein is CASRAGTGGEQYF. CDR3 DNA, as far as it was read: TGTGCCAGCAGAGCAGGGACAGGGGGTGAACAGTAC. The chain uses TRBV3 and TRBJ2-7; TRBD1 agrees at 11 bases. The observed sequence ends 1 residue before the CDR3 terminus, with the missing tail filled in from the germline J gene. CDR3 length equals 13 residues. V lost 6 bases to trimming and J lost 6 bases; unmatched junction nucleotides: 4. From germline, CDR1 is SNHLY and CDR2 FYNGKV (reference sequence).

In regard to this clone: Gene labels here are mouse ones. The read comes to an end 1 residue before the CDR3 does, leaving the germline J gene to fill in the end. V usage is TRBV26 and J usage is TRBJ1-3, with D possibly TRBD1 on 5 matching bases. In germline, CDR1 is KGHPV, CDR2 FQNQEV (reference sequence). The ends were cut back, 6 bases at V and 0 bases at J, with 15 bases in the middle. The CDR3 contains 16 residues. Here the CDR3 reads CASSPGTAYSGNTLYF. Incomplete CDR3 DNA: TGTGCCAGCAGCCCCGGGACTGCATATTCTGGAAATACGCTCTAT.

A few counts support this clone. Mouse gene names apply. CDR3 in amino acids: CASGGPGQTNSDYTF. The part of the CDR3 DNA that was read is TGTGCCAGCGGTGGTCCGGGACAAACAAACTCCGACTACACC. The gene calls are TRBV13-2 and TRBJ1-2, with D perhaps TRBD1 (6 bases). From the germline J gene comes the end of the CDR3, since the read stops 1 residue before it. The CDR3 has 15 residues. The germline V and J ends were trimmed by 3 bases and 0 bases, with 12 bases remaining between them. CDR1 and CDR2 from the germline V gene are NNHNN and SYGAGS (reference sequence).

In the case of this clone: The germline and genes are mouse ones. The read stops 1 residue short of the end of the CDR3; the missing end is completed from the germline J gene. The chain recombines TRBV13-2 with TRBJ1-2; TRBD1 matches at 9 bases. CDR3 length equals 13 residues. Germline lookup yields CDR1 NNHNN and CDR2 SYGAGS (reference sequence). Losses at the gene ends were 7 bases for V and 6 bases for J; bases not matched to a gene: 7. The CDR3 bases that were read are TGTGCCAGCAGTGGGGGACAGGGACCCGACTACACC. This gives the protein CASSGGQGPDYT. The complete CDR3 protein is CASSGGQGPDYTF.

Details on this clone: Gene and germline names: mouse. The read halts 1 residue ahead of the CDR3 end, with the missing end drawn from the germline J gene. The V call is TRBV26, the J call TRBJ2-5; maybe TRBD1 (6 bases). The CDR3 length is 14 residues. The ends were cut back, 7 bases at V and 2 bases at J, with 13 bases in the middle. CDR1 is KGHPV and CDR2 is FQNQEV in the germline V gene (reference sequence). The covered CDR3 bases are TGTGCCAGCACACACAGGGAAAGCCAAGACACCCAGTAC. Translating it yields CASTHRESQDTQY. The entire CDR3 protein reads CASTHRESQDTQYF. The full variable domain, rest sourced from reference TRBV26 and TRBJ2-5, is NSKVIQTPRYLVKGQGQKAKMRCIPEKGHPVVFWYQQNKNNEFKFLINFQNQEVLQQIDMTEKRFSAECPSNSPCSLEIQSSEAGDSALYLCASTHRESQDTQYFGPGTRLLVL.

For this clone: Gene names follow the mouse nomenclature. The CDR3 end lies 1 residue beyond the end of the read and is filled in from the germline J gene. J is TRBJ2-2 and V is TRBV26, with D possibly being TRBD1 (6 bases). Per germline, CDR1 KGHPV and CDR2 FQNQEV (reference sequence). The CDR3 runs 14 residues. V shed 7 bases and J shed 0 bases, with 9 bases lying between them. The CDR3 loop reads CASKRDTNTGQLYF. Incomplete CDR3 DNA: TGTGCCAGCAAACGGGACACAAACACCGGGCAGCTCTAC.

About this clone: Mouse names are used for the genes. The sequenced fragment ends 1 residue before the CDR3 boundary, so the rest is inferred from the germline J gene. The gene calls are TRBV26 and TRBJ2-5; D gene uncertain. V lost 4 bases to trimming and J lost 0 bases, with 5 bases between them. CDR3 size: 13 residues. The V gene's germline CDR1 is KGHPV and CDR2 FQNQEV (reference sequence). This chain's CDR3 is CASSRVNQDTQYF. Partial CDR3 DNA: TGTGCCAGCAGTCGAGTTAACCAAGACACCCAGTAC.

Remarks on this clone: Gene names and germline match the mouse. The sequence runs out 1 residue before the end of the CDR3; the remainder is reconstructed from the germline J gene. V and J are TRBV15 and TRBJ2-7; the match to TRBD2 covers 9 bases. The CDR3 runs to 13 residues. The V and J ends lost 5 bases and 7 bases, in that order; junction bases with no gene match: 6. Germline lookup yields CDR1 SGHND and CDR2 FRSKSL. Incomplete CDR3 DNA: TGTGCCAGCAGTGACGGACTGGGGAGGGAACAGTAC. Its protein is CASSDGLGREQY. The full CDR3 reads CASSDGLGREQYF.

Points on this clone: Gene names are the mouse ones. The read ends 1 residue shy of where the CDR3 ends; the end is completed using the germline J gene. This chain uses TRBV20 with TRBJ2-5; TRBD1 agrees at 11 bases. Germline assignment: CDR1 GFQATS and CDR2 STVNSAI. With 6 bases clipped from V and 7 bases from J, the junction kept 3 bases outside the gene matches. This CDR3 comprises 12 residues. The part of the CDR3 DNA that was read is TGTGGTGCAGGACAGGGGGCGAACACCCAGTAC. It yields the protein CGAGQGANTQY. The full CDR3 protein is CGAGQGANTQYF.